This T cell receptor beta chain appears in the sequencing data of a study of blood T cell repertoires in COVID-19. On the study more broadly: T cells, B-cell-depleted T cells, or PBMCs supplied cDNA or gDNA.

Source study methods: For nucleated cells, counts were estimated from reference gene primer amplification. Produced via immunoSEQ multiplex PCR; TCRdb's table is partial and in-frame only. That table gives V, J and clone size, and the DNA gave D and trimming. Of around 110,000 clones in the sample, roughly 90% were seen once. CDR3 length equals 14 residues. V and J are TRBV21-1 and TRBJ2-7; whether TRBD1, the table's D call, matches the DNA was not checked. TRBV21-1 is assigned pseudogene status. The sample was peripheral blood. The receptor was isolated from a man aged 40-50 years with active or convalescent COVID-19. DNA of the CDR3: TGTGCCAGCAGCGCCTGGCTCGTTTATGCCGAGCAGTACTTC. It yields the protein CASSAWLVYAEQYF.